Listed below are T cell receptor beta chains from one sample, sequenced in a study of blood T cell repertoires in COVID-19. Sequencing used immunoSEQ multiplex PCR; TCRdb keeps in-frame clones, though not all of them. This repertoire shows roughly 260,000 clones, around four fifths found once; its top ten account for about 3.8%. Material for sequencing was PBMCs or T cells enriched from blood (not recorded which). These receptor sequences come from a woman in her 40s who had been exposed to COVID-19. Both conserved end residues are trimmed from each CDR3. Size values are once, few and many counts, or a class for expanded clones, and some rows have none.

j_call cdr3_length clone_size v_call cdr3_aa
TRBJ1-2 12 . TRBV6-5 ASSRQGGSDGYT
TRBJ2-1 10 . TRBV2 ASTRALGEQF
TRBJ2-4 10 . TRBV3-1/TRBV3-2 ASSLVSGIQY
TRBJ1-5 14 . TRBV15 ATSSPGEYSNQPQH
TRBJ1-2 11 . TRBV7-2 ASSFGQPYGYT
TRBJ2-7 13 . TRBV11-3 ASSPGTDRGDEQY
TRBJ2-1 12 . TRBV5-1 ASSLTSGGYEQF
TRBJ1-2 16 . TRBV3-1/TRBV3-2 ASSQDLIRTGRLVGYT
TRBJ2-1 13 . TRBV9 ASSPRTSVYNEQF
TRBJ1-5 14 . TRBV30 AWSVEPGTGVGPQH
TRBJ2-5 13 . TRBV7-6 ASSPNAATQETQY
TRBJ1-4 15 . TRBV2 ASTEGQGPSTNEKLF
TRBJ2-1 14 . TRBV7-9 ASSLPLGSLYNEQF
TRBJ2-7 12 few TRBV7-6 ASSLGGGAYEQY
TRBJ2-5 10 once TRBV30 AWSLWRETQY